A selection of T cell receptor beta chains follows, all from one sample in a study of post-analysis software for immune sequencing data. TCRdb reprocessed the PCR reads with MiXCR, giving one entry per CDR3 protein. The data contain approximately 730,000 distinct CDR3 sequences, approximately 30% of them singletons. The sequencing sample was made of blood. These receptors all come from a girl under 18 with multiple sclerosis. Each CDR3 is given with its conserved first and last residue. A D gene is named only where the DNA matches it firmly. The listing skips clone size in some rows; elsewhere it reads once, few, many or a size class.

clone size: few; J gene: TRBJ2-3; D gene: TRBD2; V gene: TRBV20-1; CDR3 DNA: TGCAGTGCTAGCGGGAGGAAGGATACGCAGTATTTT; CDR3 protein: CSASGRKDTQYF
clone size: .; J gene: TRBJ2-1; D gene: .; V gene: TRBV20-1; CDR3 DNA: TGCAGTGCTCCGTTGGCGTTTGTGCAGTTCTTC; CDR3 protein: CSAPLAFVQFF
clone size: few; J gene: TRBJ1-4; D gene: .; V gene: TRBV6-6; CDR3 DNA: TGTGCCAGCAGTTACTCGGATGAAAAACTGTTTTTT; CDR3 protein: CASSYSDEKLFF
clone size: .; J gene: TRBJ2-1; D gene: .; V gene: TRBV6-1; CDR3 DNA: TGTGCCAGCAGACCCACCGTTGGGGACTACAATGAGCAGTTCTTC; CDR3 protein: CASRPTVGDYNEQFF
clone size: .; J gene: TRBJ2-7; D gene: .; V gene: TRBV20-1; CDR3 DNA: TGCAGTGCTATAATAGACCGGGACAACTACGAGCAGTACTTC; CDR3 protein: CSAIIDRDNYEQYF
clone size: .; J gene: TRBJ2-5; D gene: .; V gene: TRBV7-8; CDR3 DNA: TGTGCCAGCAGCAGCCAGGGCGGTGAGGGGACCCAGTACTTC; CDR3 protein: CASSSQGGEGTQYF
clone size: many; J gene: TRBJ2-5; D gene: .; V gene: TRBV27; CDR3 DNA: TGTGCCAGCAGTTGGTTTCAGGCGCCCCAAGAGACCCAGTACTTC; CDR3 protein: CASSWFQAPQETQYF
clone size: .; J gene: TRBJ1-1; D gene: TRBD1; V gene: TRBV7-9; CDR3 DNA: TGTGCCAGCAGCTTAGCCGGGACAGGGCACACTGAAGCTTTCTTT; CDR3 protein: CASSLAGTGHTEAFF
clone size: .; J gene: TRBJ2-7; D gene: TRBD2; V gene: TRBV25-1; CDR3 DNA: TGTGCCAGCAGTGAACATGGGACTAGCAGGCATGAGCAGTACTTC; CDR3 protein: CASSEHGTSRHEQYF
clone size: once; J gene: TRBJ1-4; D gene: TRBD1; V gene: TRBV4-3; CDR3 DNA: TGCGCCAGCAGCCAAGATAGCCGGGGACAGGGTGATGAAAAACTGTTTTTT; CDR3 protein: CASSQDSRGQGDEKLFF
clone size: .; J gene: TRBJ2-7; D gene: .; V gene: TRBV14; CDR3 DNA: TGTGCCAGCAGCCAATACCCGGTGATAGTCACGGACGAGCAGTACTTC; CDR3 protein: CASSQYPVIVTDEQYF
clone size: .; J gene: TRBJ1-2; D gene: .; V gene: TRBV20-1; CDR3 DNA: TGCAGTGCAATCCAGGTCAGGGACTATGGCTACACCTTC; CDR3 protein: CSAIQVRDYGYTF
clone size: few; J gene: TRBJ1-2; D gene: .; V gene: TRBV7-9; CDR3 DNA: TGTGCCAGCAGCCTTCTCGAGGGTAGCCATGGCTACACCTTC; CDR3 protein: CASSLLEGSHGYTF
clone size: .; J gene: TRBJ2-3; D gene: .; V gene: TRBV7-2; CDR3 DNA: TGTGCCAGCACCATCGATCCAGCGGGCGTCACAGATACGCAGTATTTT; CDR3 protein: CASTIDPAGVTDTQYF
clone size: .; J gene: TRBJ2-3; D gene: .; V gene: TRBV7-9; CDR3 DNA: TGTGCCAGCAGCTTAGGCGGGGGCCGCATCTCAGATACGCAGTATTTT; CDR3 protein: CASSLGGGRISDTQYF
clone size: .; J gene: TRBJ2-3; D gene: .; V gene: TRBV14; CDR3 DNA: TGTGCCAGCAGCTACCTCTCTATCACAGATACGCAGTATTTT; CDR3 protein: CASSYLSITDTQYF